These 5 T cell receptor beta chains originate from one sample sequenced in a study of T cell responses to AZD1222 COVID-19 vaccine. The assay was immunoSEQ multiplex PCR, and TCRdb's table has in-frame clones only and misses some. The profile shows about 120,000 clones, roughly nine tenths of them singletons. Sequenced material: peripheral blood, taken on day 0 of AZD1222 vaccination. These receptors came from an adult in good health.

This rearrangement joins TRBV30 to TRBJ2-7, with D possibly being TRBD1 (6 bases). The germline V and J ends were trimmed by 6 bases and 2 bases, with 20 bases remaining between them. CDR1 and CDR2 (germline): GTSNPN, SVGIG (reference sequence). The CDR3 is made up of 15 amino acids. CDR3 residues: CACGTLNRRPYEQYF. The CDR3 nucleotides are TGTGCCTGTGGGACACTGAACCGGAGGCCCTACGAGCAGTACTTC.

This chain uses TRBV7-9 with TRBJ2-4, with D tentatively TRBD2 (6 bases). Germline values: CDR1 SEHNR, CDR2 FQNEAQ (reference sequence). V was shortened by 4 bases and J by 6 bases, with 13 bases between the two germline ends. This CDR3 is 14 amino acids long. Here the CDR3 DNA reads TGTGCCAGCAGCTCCCCGGGGGTAGGAAACATTCAGTACTTC. It specifies CASSSPGVGNIQYF.

The gene calls are TRBV7-8 and TRBJ1-5; D unresolved. The CDR3 runs 15 residues. CDR1 is SGHVS and CDR2 is FQNEAQ in the germline V gene. V was shortened by 4 bases and J by 10 bases, with 20 bases between the two germline ends. The DNA for the CDR3 is TGTGCCAGCAGCTCATCCCGGGGAGTCTTATATCCCCAGCATTTT. This gives the protein CASSSSRGVLYPQHF.

This sequence joins TRBV6-5 and TRBJ2-2; possibly TRBD2 for D (6 bases). CDR1 and CDR2 (germline): MNHEY, SVGAGI. This CDR3 comprises 13 residues. Trimming took 8 bases from V and 6 from J, leaving 13 bases between them. CDR3 protein: CASFEAGPGELFF. CDR3 coding DNA: TGTGCCAGCTTCGAGGCGGGGCCCGGGGAGCTGTTTTTT.

The chain employs TRBV11-2 and TRBJ1-1; no clear D gene. CDR3 size: 13 residues. Germline CDR1 is SGHAT and CDR2 is FQNNGV. V dropped 5 bases and J dropped 3 bases, with 10 bases sitting between them. CDR3 in amino acids: CASSPGLHTEAFF. The DNA for the CDR3 is TGTGCCAGCAGCCCGGGCCTTCACACTGAAGCTTTCTTT. The complete variable domain, with remaining parts taken from reference TRBV11-2 and TRBJ1-1, reads EAGVAQSPRYKIIEKRQSVAFWCNPISGHATLYWYQQILGQGPKLLIQFQNNGVVDDSQLPKDRFSAERLKGVDSTLKIQPAKLEDSAVYLCASSPGLHTEAFFGQGTRLTVV.